These 11 T cell receptor beta chains share one sample of origin, sequenced in a study of tumor-infiltrating lymphocytes in primary liver carcinoma. Co-extraction yielded RNA and DNA from about 20-30 mg of unsorted bulk tissue. TCR beta cDNA was prepared out of roughly 500 ng total RNA by means of a constant-region primer. Libraries covering TCR beta were generated through three nested multiplex PCR rounds (using a slightly modified ARM-PCR). In the first two PCR rounds, TRBV1-TRBV30 forward primers were paired with a C-beta reverse primer, and each round lasted roughly 9 cycles. TCRdb itself ran the multiplex PCR reads through MiXCR, one entry per CDR3 protein. Counted here are some 25,000 distinct CDR3 sequences, around 79% occurring once; the ten biggest clones make up under 55%. The specimen was liver tumor tissue from sampling region 3. Specified subset: tumor region T3, left-lateral pole. The receptors originated from a man aged 40-49 years with primary liver carcinoma and hepatitis B virus infection.

This clonotype is a singleton in its sample. The chain is built from TRBV6-2 or TRBV6-3 and TRBJ1-2; unclear D gene. Germline V gene lookup returns CDR1 MNHEY and CDR2 SVGEGT. Trimming left V 0 bases short and J 8 bases short, with 10 bases between. This CDR3 is 13 amino acids long. CDR3 loop: CASSYSVRVGYTF. DNA of the CDR3: TGTGCCAGCAGTTACTCTGTACGGGTAGGCTACACCTTC.

On this clonotype: Given a much more abundant clone one base away, this may be a read error. V gene TRBV20-1 combines with J gene TRBJ2-5; D unclear. The CDR3 totals 12 residues. Germline V gene lookup returns CDR1 DFQATT and CDR2 SNEGSKA (reference sequence). V lost 3 bases, J lost 2 bases, and 7 bases lay in between. For the CDR3, the DNA is TGCAGTGCTAGGGCACTGCAAGAGACCCAGTACTTC. Its translation is CSARALQETQYF.

CDR3 DNA sequence: TGCGCCTGTAGCCTAGGGGACAGGAGCTATGGCTACACCTTC. Amino acids: CACSLGDRSYGYTF. V is TRBV4-1 and J is TRBJ1-2, with 8 bases identical to TRBD1. Losses at the gene ends were 11 bases for V and 4 bases for J; bases not matched to a gene: 12. This CDR3 contains 14 residues. The germline gives CDR1 MGHRA, CDR2 YSYEKL.

This clonotype has a count of ten or more. The chain uses TRBV28 and TRBJ1-2; 11 bases are a match to TRBD1. CDR1 is MDHEN, CDR2 SYDVKM, per germline. V lost 6 bases to trimming and J lost 2 bases; unmatched junction nucleotides: 5. The CDR3 runs to 15 residues. The CDR3, as DNA: TGTGCCAGCAGAAAAGGACAGGGGGCGAACTATGGCTACACCTTC. Translation gives CASRKGQGANYGYTF.

There are many counts of this clonotype. The chain employs TRBV7-3 and TRBJ2-6; 12 nucleotides line up with TRBD1. CDR1 is SGHTA and CDR2 is FQGTGA in the germline V gene. The CDR3 sequence is 19 residues long. V lost 5 bases and J lost 3; bases outside the gene matches: 11. This CDR3 reads CASSQSPGQGALGANVLTF. Written as DNA, the CDR3 is TGTGCCAGCAGCCAATCTCCGGGACAGGGGGCGCTTGGGGCCAACGTCCTGACTTTC.

The table lists this clonotype with many counts. The chain has TRBV28 and TRBJ2-3; D gene ambiguous. Germline CDR1 and CDR2: MDHEN and SYDVKM. V lost 3 bases to trimming and J lost 6 bases, with 10 bases between them. CDR3 length equals 13 residues. CDR3 nucleotide sequence: TGTGCCAGCAGTTTTCGCTCCGCGGATACGCAGTATTTT. Translating gives CASSFRSADTQYF.

Note on this clonotype: At one boundary the junction diverges from the germline segment, which might be a read error. The chain carries TRBV6-5 and TRBJ2-2; D ambiguous. Germline V gene lookup returns CDR1 MNHEY and CDR2 SVGAGI. The CDR3 has 14 amino acids. CDR3 sequence reads: CASSYARSTVELFF. CDR3 in DNA: TGTGCCAGCAGTTACGCCCGGAGCACCGTGGAGCTATTTTTT.

Notes on this clonotype: One end of the junction is discordant with germline, which a read error may explain. The chain couples TRBV28 to TRBJ2-5; 12 nucleotides align to TRBD2. Germline V gene lookup returns CDR1 MDHEN and CDR2 SYDVKM. This CDR3 spans 16 amino acids. CDR3 in amino acids: CVSSDAGLAGGETQYF. CDR3 in DNA: TGTGTCAGCAGTGACGCGGGACTAGCGGGCGGGGAGACCCAGTACTTC. The full variable domain, completed using reference TRBV28 and TRBJ2-5, is DVKVTQSSRYLVKRTGEKVFLECVQDMDHENMFWYRQDPGLGLRLIYFSYDVKMKEKGDIPEGYSVSREKKERFSLILESASTNQTSMYLCVSSDAGLAGGETQYFGPGTRLLVL.

With respect to this clonotype: Mismatch with germline at one junction end may stem from a read error. V is TRBV11-2 and J is TRBJ2-1; 9 bases fit TRBD2. The CDR3 extends over 15 amino acids. CDR1 SGHAT and CDR2 FQNNGV come from the germline V gene. The CDR3 nucleotides read TGTGCCAGCAGCCCCCAGCGGGAGGAATTGCGTGAGCAGCTCTTC. Amino acids: CASSPQREELREQLF.

The chain recombines TRBV5-1 with TRBJ1-2, with D perhaps TRBD1 (6 bases). V gave up 2 bases and J gave up 7 bases, with 15 bases separating them. In germline, CDR1 is SGHRS, CDR2 YFSETQ. The CDR3 is 14 residues long. CDR3 DNA: TGCGCCAGCAGCTTCGGCAGGGGACAACTTGGCTACACCTTC. Amino acids: CASSFGRGQLGYTF.

On this clonotype itself: No conserved phenylalanine or tryptophan is present at the end of the CDR3, so a read error is the likely explanation. The chain uses TRBV14 and TRBJ2-3; no reliable D call. V was trimmed by 1 base and J by 8 bases, leaving 16 bases between them. The CDR3 totals 15 residues. Germline V gives CDR1 SGHDN, CDR2 FVKESK. The CDR3 coding sequence is TGTGCCAGCAGCCAAGCTCCGGAAGCATTAGGTACGCAGTATTCT. Translated, it gives CASSQAPEALGTQYS.